This T cell receptor (beta chain) came from a study of control samples from healthy donors and cancer patients (TCRdb year 2020). CDR1 and CDR2, per the germline V gene, are MGHRA and YSYEKL. V is pruned by 1 base and J by 3 bases, leaving 5 bases of the junction without a gene match. The CDR3, cysteine through phenylalanine, is 15 amino acids long. Here the CDR3 DNA is all that survives: 45 bases in frame from base 1. The library relied on the immunoSEQ multiplex PCR assay. TCRdb holds this immuneACCESS table with in-frame rearrangements only. Some clones are missing; in checked studies, unresolved V genes explain under half, and the rest has no known cause. This sample is represented by around 150,000 clones; roughly 94% of them were singletons. The ten largest clonotypes hold more than 8% of the sample. This clone was counted only a few times. Its cognate antigen has yet to be identified. No much larger clone exists at a distance of one base, and base qualities are not known.

The TCR was taken from a woman in her thirties or forties in good health. The chain is made from TRBV4-1 and TRBJ1-2, with 7 bases matching TRBD1. The sample was blood. The CDR3 protein: CASSQGGQAYYGYTF. Read as DNA, the sequence is TGCGCCAGCAGCCAAGGTGGACAGGCGTACTATGGCTACACCTTC.